This T cell receptor beta chain derives from a study of T cell repertoires in ileal Crohn's disease. For the study at large: Median disease duration was about 8.2 years; approximately 32% smoked at surgery.

Here immunoSEQ multiplex PCR was the method, and the copy in TCRdb shows in-frame clones only, minus some. The data hold roughly 13,000 clones, with about 73% observed a single time. The CDR3 extends over 15 amino acids. V shed 5 bases and J shed 7 bases, with 18 bases lying between them. Germline CDR1 and CDR2: SGHDN and FVKESK. Included were adult ileal or ileocolonic Crohn's patients indicated for ileocolonic resection. This chain links TRBV14 with TRBJ2-1, with D tentatively TRBD1 (5 bases). This TCR was recovered from an adult with Crohn's disease. The sequencing sample was made of ileal tissue. The CDR3 region has the DNA TGTGCCAGCAGCTACGTACAGAGTAGGGGTAATGAGCAGTTCTTC. Protein: CASSYVQSRGNEQFF.